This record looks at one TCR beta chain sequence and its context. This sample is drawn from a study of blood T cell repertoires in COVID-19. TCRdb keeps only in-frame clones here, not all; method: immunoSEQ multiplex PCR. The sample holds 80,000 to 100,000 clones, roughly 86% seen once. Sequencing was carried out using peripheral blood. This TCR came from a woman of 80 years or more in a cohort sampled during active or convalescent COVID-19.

CDR3 sequence reads: CASSKDRGADTQYF. CDR3 coding DNA: TGTGCCAGCAGCAAGGACCGGGGGGCAGATACGCAGTATTTT. This chain connects TRBV6-5 to TRBJ2-3; 7 nucleotides align to TRBD2. Germline CDR1 is MNHEY and CDR2 is SVGAGI. CDR3 size: 14 residues. V shed 6 bases and J 4 bases; nucleotides not matched to a gene: 7.